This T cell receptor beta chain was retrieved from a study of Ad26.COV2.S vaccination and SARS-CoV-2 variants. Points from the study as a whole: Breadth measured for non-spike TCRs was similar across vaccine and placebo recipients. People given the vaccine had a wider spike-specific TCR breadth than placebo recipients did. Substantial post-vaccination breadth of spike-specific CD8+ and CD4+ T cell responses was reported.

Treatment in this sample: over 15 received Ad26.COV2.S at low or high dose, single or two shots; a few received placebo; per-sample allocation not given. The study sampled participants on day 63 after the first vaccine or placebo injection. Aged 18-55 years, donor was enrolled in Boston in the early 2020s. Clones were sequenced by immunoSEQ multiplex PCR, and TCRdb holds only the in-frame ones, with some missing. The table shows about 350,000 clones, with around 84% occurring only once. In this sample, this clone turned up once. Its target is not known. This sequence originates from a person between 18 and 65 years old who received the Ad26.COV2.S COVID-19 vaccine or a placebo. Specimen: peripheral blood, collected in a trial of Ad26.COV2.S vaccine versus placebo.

The DNA of the CDR3 is TGCGCCAGCAGCTTGGAAGGACTAAATACGCAGTATTTT. This encodes CASSLEGLNTQYF. This rearrangement joins TRBV5-1 to TRBJ2-3; D is perhaps TRBD2 (6 bases). The V and J ends lost 0 bases and 7 bases respectively, with 9 bases between them. The CDR3 runs to 13 residues. Germline V gene lookup returns CDR1 SGHRS and CDR2 YFSETQ.